These 27 T cell receptor beta chains came from one sample sequenced in a study of blood T cell repertoires in COVID-19. The table came from immunoSEQ multiplex PCR; TCRdb's copy has only in-frame clones and leaves some out. The sample includes some 330,000 clones, around nine tenths of them seen just once. The sample was peripheral blood. The receptors originated from a woman between 50 and 59 years old with active or convalescent COVID-19.

The sample holds a few counts of this clone. The rearrangement uses TRBV28 and TRBJ2-7; 9 bases are a match to TRBD2. Germline values: CDR1 MDHEN, CDR2 SYDVKM. The trim removed 4 bases at V and 2 bases at J, leaving 15 bases unmatched. The CDR3 runs 18 residues. This CDR3 is CASSSHLGRGGRTYEQYF. CDR3 DNA: TGTGCCAGCAGTTCTCATCTCGGGCGGGGGGGCCGGACCTACGAGCAGTACTTC. Using reference TRBV28 and TRBJ2-7 for the parts outside the CDR3, the full variable domain is DVKVTQSSRYLVKRTGEKVFLECVQDMDHENMFWYRQDPGLGLRLIYFSYDVKMKEKGDIPEGYSVSREKKERFSLILESASTNQTSMYLCASSSHLGRGGRTYEQYFGPGTRLTVT.

This rearrangement joins TRBV7-2 to TRBJ2-3; D possibly corresponds to TRBD2 (7 bases). V was clipped by 2 bases and J by 2 bases, with 14 bases between them. The CDR3 contains 16 residues. In germline, CDR1 is SGHTA, CDR2 FQGNSA. CDR3 in amino acids: CASSLLGGGATDTQYF. The CDR3 nucleotides are TGTGCCAGCAGCTTACTGGGAGGGGGGGCCACAGATACGCAGTATTTT. Together with reference TRBV7-2 and TRBJ2-3, the CDR3 gives the full variable domain: GAGVSQSPSNKVTEKGKDVELRCDPISGHTALYWYRQSLGQGLEFLIYFQGNSAPDKSGLPSDRFSAERTGGSVSTLTIQRTQQEDSAVYLCASSLLGGGATDTQYFGPGTRLTVL.

This rearrangement joins TRBV15 to TRBJ2-1, with D tentatively TRBD2 (6 bases). Germline assignment: CDR1 LNHNV and CDR2 YYDKDF (reference sequence). The CDR3 sequence is 14 residues long. V lost 8 bases, J lost 6 bases, and 17 bases lay in between. The CDR3: CATSSGGSSNEQFF. In DNA form, the CDR3 reads TGTGCCACCTCATCCGGAGGGAGTAGCAATGAGCAGTTCTTC.

The genes are TRBV6-5 and TRBJ1-2; 7 bases fit TRBD1. With 6 bases clipped from V and 4 bases from J, the junction kept 8 bases outside the gene matches. This CDR3 has 14 residues. Germline assignment: CDR1 MNHEY and CDR2 SVGAGI. The CDR3 here is CASRRGQLSYGYTF. The DNA for the CDR3 is TGTGCCAGCAGGCGGGGACAGTTGTCCTATGGCTACACCTTC.

The chain combines TRBV7-3 with TRBJ2-1; D may be TRBD2 (7 bases). The CDR3 length is 14 residues. Germline values: CDR1 SGHTA, CDR2 FQGTGA. The V and J ends lost 8 bases and 2 bases respectively, with 13 bases between them. DNA for the CDR3: TGTGCCAGCGCGGGGGCTGGGGCCTACAATGAGCAGTTCTTC. This codes for CASAGAGAYNEQFF.

The V and J genes are TRBV6-4 and TRBJ1-1; 7 positions agree with TRBD1. CDR1 and CDR2 (germline): MRHNA, SNTAGT. V was pared by 8 bases and J by 4 bases, with 7 bases of the junction left unmatched. There are 13 residues in the CDR3. CDR3 nucleotides: TGTGCCAGCGCCACAGGGGTCGGCACTGAAGCTTTCTTT. As protein: CASATGVGTEAFF.

The chain couples TRBV5-4 to TRBJ1-2; the match to TRBD1 covers 8 bases. Trimming removed 2 bases from V and 4 bases from J; junction bases left unmatched: 4. CDR1 SGHNT and CDR2 YYREEE come from the germline V gene (reference sequence). The CDR3 contains 14 residues. This CDR3 reads CASSFRQGTYGYTF. For the CDR3, the DNA is TGTGCCAGCAGCTTTCGACAGGGGACCTATGGCTACACCTTC.

V and J are TRBV28 and TRBJ1-1; D possibly corresponds to TRBD1 (5 bases). V was shortened by 4 bases and J by 0 bases, with 12 bases between the two germline ends. CDR1 and CDR2 from the germline V gene are MDHEN and SYDVKM. The CDR3 spans 15 residues. The CDR3 here is CASSSLDSLNTEAFF. The CDR3 bases are TGTGCCAGCAGTTCGCTCGACAGCCTGAACACTGAAGCTTTCTTT.

The rearrangement uses TRBV6-4 and TRBJ1-4, with D tentatively TRBD1 (5 bases). V was pared by 6 bases and J by 6 bases, with 11 bases between. This CDR3 is built from 13 residues. The germline gives CDR1 MRHNA, CDR2 SNTAGT. The CDR3, as DNA: TGTGCCAGCAGAGGAGGGGTCGATGAAAAACTGTTTTTT. It encodes CASRGGVDEKLFF.

The chain has TRBV4-1 and TRBJ1-2; D may be TRBD1 (5 bases). V dropped 4 bases and J dropped 8 bases, with 17 bases sitting between them. The CDR3 runs 14 residues. Germline V gives CDR1 MGHRA, CDR2 YSYEKL. CDR3 sequence reads: CASSPRRGVEGYTF. The CDR3 bases are TGCGCCAGCAGCCCAAGGCGGGGGGTTGAAGGCTACACCTTC.

CDR3 amino acids: CASSIRDSDSSYEQYF. As DNA, the CDR3 is TGTGCCAGTAGTATAAGGGACAGTGATTCCTCCTACGAGCAGTACTTC. The chain employs TRBV19 and TRBJ2-7; 7 positions agree with TRBD1. The CDR3 spans 16 residues. Germline V gene data show CDR1 as LNHDA and CDR2 as SQIVND (reference sequence). With V trimmed by 2 bases and J by 0 bases, 7 bases remained unmatched.

The chain employs TRBV27 and TRBJ2-1, with unresolved D. Germline values: CDR1 MNHEY, CDR2 SMNVEV (reference sequence). The V and J ends lost 1 base and 10 bases respectively, with 11 bases between them. The CDR3 spans 13 residues. The CDR3 is CASSLFADGEQFF. CDR3 in DNA: TGTGCCAGCAGTTTATTCGCGGATGGCGAGCAGTTCTTC.

The V call is TRBV6-6, the J call TRBJ1-5; D unresolved. The CDR3 is 14 amino acids. Between the trimmed V and J ends, which lost 2 bases and 6 bases, there was a span of 11 bases. Looked up from germline, CDR1 is MNHNY and CDR2 is SVGAGI (reference sequence). The CDR3 DNA sequence: TGTGCCAGCAGTTACGCCGGGTCTAGTCAGCCCCAGCATTTT. Residues: CASSYAGSSQPQHF.

This chain joins TRBV3-1 (or the pseudogene TRBV3-2) and TRBJ2-3; 7 bases line up with TRBD2. Germline CDR1 and CDR2: LGHDT and YNNKEL (reference sequence). There are 15 residues in the CDR3. Germline trimming cut 5 bases from V and 2 bases from J; bases unmatched to any gene: 7. The CDR3 DNA follows: TGTGCCAGCAGCGAAGGTAGCGGGTACACAGATACGCAGTATTTT. Amino acids: CASSEGSGYTDTQYF.

This clone was observed once. This sequence joins TRBV15 and TRBJ1-5; D is perhaps TRBD1 (5 bases). There are 14 residues in the CDR3. CDR1 is LNHNV, CDR2 YYDKDF, per germline (reference sequence). Trimming removed 6 bases at V and 7 bases at J, with 16 bases between. The CDR3 DNA reads as TGTGCCACCAGGGAGGAAGGGGCGGGGCAGCCCCAGCATTTT. Translating it yields CATREEGAGQPQHF.

This clone was detected once. This chain joins TRBV6-1 and TRBJ1-2; possible D gene TRBD1, 5 bases. Looked up from germline, CDR1 is MNHNS and CDR2 is SASEGT. V dropped 2 bases and J dropped 5 bases, with 18 bases sitting between them. The CDR3 has 16 residues. The chain's CDR3 is CASSEMGLDLIYGYTF. The DNA for the CDR3 is TGTGCCAGCAGTGAAATGGGGCTGGACCTTATTTATGGCTACACCTTC.

The CDR3 is CASSPHVAGGLNEQFF. CDR3 DNA: TGTGCCAGCAGCCCGCACGTAGCGGGAGGATTGAATGAGCAGTTCTTC. J is TRBJ2-1 and V is TRBV7-9; 10 bases are a match to TRBD2. Unmatched junction bases numbered 11, after V lost 5 bases and J lost 7 bases. CDR3 length: 16 residues. Per germline, CDR1 SEHNR and CDR2 FQNEAQ (reference sequence).

The chain's CDR3 is CAALESAVASHFNQPQHF. CDR3 nucleotides: TGTGCCGCCCTAGAATCGGCCGTGGCCAGCCACTTCAATCAGCCCCAGCATTTT. The rearrangement links TRBV6-7 to TRBJ1-5; D ambiguous. TRBV6-7 is flagged as an ORF with uncertain function. Trimming removed 11 bases from V and 3 bases from J, with 29 bases in between. This CDR3 comprises 18 residues.

The genes are TRBV5-6 and TRBJ2-4; 7 bases map to TRBD2. After removal of 2 bases from V and 8 bases from J, the junction contained 7 bases not matched to a gene. The CDR3 is 14 residues long. Germline V gene lookup returns CDR1 SGHDT and CDR2 YYEEEE. The DNA of the CDR3 is TGTGCCAGCAGCTTTCAGAGGGGAGGGGACATTCAGTACTTC. Its translation: CASSFQRGGDIQYF.

The chain carries TRBV28 and TRBJ1-6; 8 nucleotides agree with TRBD1. V lost 3 bases, J lost 8 bases, and 3 bases stayed unmatched. Germline assignment: CDR1 MDHEN and CDR2 SYDVKM. The CDR3 extends over 14 amino acids. The CDR3 is CASSLGTGYSPLHF. In DNA form, the CDR3 reads TGTGCCAGCAGTTTGGGGACAGGATATTCACCCCTCCACTTT.

The V call is TRBV6-2 or TRBV6-3, the J call TRBJ1-2, with a weak D call TRBD1 (6 bases). The CDR3 loop spans 13 amino acids. V lost 6 bases and J 6 bases, leaving 14 bases between the germline ends. From germline, CDR1 is MNHEY and CDR2 SVGEGT. The CDR3 here is CASSRDTADGYTF. The CDR3, as DNA: TGTGCCAGCAGCAGGGACACTGCAGATGGCTACACCTTC.

The V and J genes are TRBV6-2 or TRBV6-3 and TRBJ1-1, with 8 bases that match TRBD1. The CDR3 consists of 15 residues. The germline gives CDR1 MNHEY, CDR2 SVGEGT. V lost 2 bases to trimming and J lost 1 base; unmatched junction nucleotides: 3. CDR3 residues: CASSYGDRRNTEAFF. The CDR3, as DNA: TGTGCCAGCAGTTACGGGGACAGGAGGAACACTGAAGCTTTCTTT.

The chain uses TRBV30 and TRBJ2-1, with no clear D. Germline loops: CDR1 GTSNPN, CDR2 SVGIG (reference sequence). This CDR3 comprises 14 residues. V was shortened by 2 bases and J by 4 bases, with 12 bases between the two germline ends. The CDR3, as DNA: TGTGCCTGGAGTCCGATGAGGATTTACAATGAGCAGTTCTTC. Translated, it gives CAWSPMRIYNEQFF.

The chain uses TRBV12-3 or TRBV12-4 and TRBJ1-2; the match to TRBD1 covers 7 bases. The V gene end was trimmed by 4 bases and the J gene end by 5 bases; junction bases not matched to a gene: 4. The CDR3 runs 13 residues. In DNA, the CDR3 is TGTGCCAGCAGTTCAGGGGGAAGATATGGCTACACCTTC. It codes for CASSSGGRYGYTF.

The V call is TRBV13, the J call TRBJ2-3; 7 bases fit TRBD2. The V segment lost 4 bases and the J segment 0 bases; nucleotides outside the gene matches: 10. This CDR3 region has 17 residues. Per germline, CDR1 PRHDT and CDR2 FYEKMQ (reference sequence). CDR3 sequence (DNA): TGTGCCAGCAGCTACACTCGGGGTAGCGGGAGCACAGATACGCAGTATTTT. This sequence encodes CASSYTRGSGSTDTQYF.

V and J are TRBV11-2 and TRBJ2-2; D might be TRBD1 (5 bases). CDR3 length: 14 amino acids. Germline V gene sequence: CDR1 SGHAT, CDR2 FQNNGV. Trimming took 3 bases from V and 7 from J, leaving 12 bases between them. The CDR3 protein is CASSFGRAGGELFF. CDR3 nucleotides: TGTGCCAGCAGCTTTGGCAGGGCTGGCGGGGAGCTGTTTTTT.

V is TRBV19 and J is TRBJ2-2, with TRBD1 matching over 7 bases. V dropped 9 bases and J dropped 3; count of bases not matched to a gene: 7. CDR1 is LNHDA and CDR2 is SQIVND in the germline V gene (reference sequence). The CDR3 sequence is 14 residues long. The CDR3 sequence is CASSTGRDTGELFF. CDR3 coding DNA: TGTGCCAGCTCGACAGGGCGAGACACCGGGGAGCTGTTTTTT. Supplemented by reference TRBV19 and TRBJ2-2, the full variable domain reads DGGITQSPKYLFRKEGQNVTLSCEQNLNHDAMYWYRQDPGQGLRLIYYSQIVNDFQKGDIAEGYSVSREKKESFPLTVTSAQKNPTAFYLCASSTGRDTGELFFGEGSRLTVL.